The 9 T cell receptor beta chains reported below all come from one sample, sequenced in a study of blood T cell repertoires in COVID-19. Profiled with immunoSEQ multiplex PCR; TCRdb holds only in-frame clones, not every one. The sample records around 100,000 clones, approximately 88% being singletons. Sample: peripheral blood. The source of these receptors is a human donor in a cohort sampled during active COVID-19.

This chain connects TRBV6-6 to TRBJ2-5; 9 nucleotides line up with TRBD1. Trimming took 2 bases from V and 5 from J; bases not matched to a gene: 6. CDR3 size: 15 residues. Germline CDR1 reads MNHNY; CDR2 reads SVGAGI (reference sequence). The CDR3 DNA reads TGTGCCAGCAGTTACACAGGGGGGACAGGGGAGACCCAGTACTTC. Protein: CASSYTGGTGETQYF.

The chain joins TRBV11-3 to TRBJ2-3, with 7 bases that match TRBD1. Germline V gene data show CDR1 as SGHNT and CDR2 as YENEEA. With 1 base clipped from V and 1 base from J, the junction kept 5 bases outside the gene matches. The CDR3 spans 16 residues. The CDR3 nucleotides are TGTGCCAGCAGCTTAGGAGGGGGCTGGGGCACAGATACGCAGTATTTT. It translates to CASSLGGGWGTDTQYF.

A single count supports this clone. CDR3 region: CASAPGSSSYNEQFF. The CDR3 nucleotides read TGCGCCAGCGCTCCAGGATCCAGCTCCTACAATGAGCAGTTCTTC. The rearrangement links TRBV5-1 to TRBJ2-1, with no clear D. The CDR3 has 15 residues. Trimming pared 7 bases from V and 0 bases from J, leaving 14 bases between. Germline loops: CDR1 SGHRS, CDR2 YFSETQ.

This clone came up a few times. This chain links TRBV4-1 with TRBJ1-5; 9 bases fit TRBD1. Losses at the gene ends were 2 bases for V and 7 bases for J; bases not matched to a gene: 6. This CDR3 comprises 15 residues. The germline V gene has CDR1 MGHRA and CDR2 YSYEKL. CDR3 residues: CASSQPGTGTQPQHF. CDR3 nucleotide sequence: TGCGCCAGCAGCCAACCCGGGACAGGGACCCAGCCCCAGCATTTT.

This clone showed up just a few times. This chain joins TRBV3-1 (or the pseudogene TRBV3-2) and TRBJ1-4; 9 bases fit TRBD1. Germline assignment: CDR1 LGHDT and CDR2 YNNKEL (reference sequence). Trimming removed 4 bases from V and 7 bases from J; junction bases left unmatched: 4. This CDR3 contains 14 residues. Here the CDR3 reads CASSPQGAREKLFF. In DNA, the CDR3 is TGTGCCAGCAGCCCACAGGGGGCGCGTGAAAAACTGTTTTTT.

The chain links TRBV7-8 to TRBJ2-3, with 7 bases fitting TRBD2. The CDR3 consists of 16 residues. V lost 5 bases, J lost 4 bases, and 12 bases stayed unmatched. Germline CDR1 SGHVS, CDR2 FQNEAQ. CDR3 region: CASSPLRGVVADTQYF. CDR3 nucleotide sequence: TGTGCCAGCAGCCCCCTCCGGGGGGTCGTTGCAGATACGCAGTATTTT.

This chain joins TRBV18 and TRBJ1-5; D gene unclear. The CDR3 is 18 residues long. Deletions cut 6 bases from V and 2 bases from J, with 23 bases between. The germline V gene has CDR1 KGHSH and CDR2 LQKENI. Written as DNA, the CDR3 is TGTGCCAGCTCCCCCTCCAACGGTCCTCTCGCGGGCAATCAGCCCCAGCATTTT. Its translation is CASSPSNGPLAGNQPQHF.

The J gene is TRBJ1-1, the V gene TRBV3-1 (or the pseudogene TRBV3-2); TRBD1 aligns across 12 bases. This CDR3 spans 16 amino acids. CDR1 and CDR2 (germline): LGHDT, YNNKEL (reference sequence). The ends lost 2 bases at V and 6 bases at J; junction bases unmatched: 7. CDR3 DNA: TGTGCCAGCAGCCAAAGGGGGGGACAGGGGGCCTCTGAAGCTTTCTTT. Amino acid sequence: CASSQRGGQGASEAFF.

This clone was picked up one time. V gene TRBV29-1 combines with J gene TRBJ2-7; 7 bases line up with TRBD1. V shed 8 bases, J shed 5 bases, and the junction held 9 bases outside the gene matches. The CDR3 is made up of 12 amino acids. Germline V CDR1 and CDR2: SQVTM, ANQGSEA. The CDR3 DNA follows: TGCAGCCCCCGGGACAGTGGGAACGAGCAGTACTTC. The encoded protein is CSPRDSGNEQYF.